These T cell receptor beta chains were read from a single sample in a study of T cell responses to AZD1222 COVID-19 vaccine. Libraries were prepared by immunoSEQ multiplex PCR; TCRdb keeps only in-frame clonotypes and omits some of them. Counted here are 100,000 to 120,000 clones, roughly 93% occurring once; the ten biggest clones make up approximately 2.8%. The source material was peripheral blood, sampled 28 days after the second AZD1222 dose. The receptors here all came from an adult who received the AZD1222 COVID-19 vaccine. The CDR3 runs from the conserved cysteine through the conserved F or W. Each record gives: J gene, V gene, D gene, clone size, CDR3 protein, CDR3 DNA. A D gene is named only where the DNA matches it firmly. A row's size may be missing; if present it is once, few, many or a size class.

TRBJ2-5	TRBV28	TRBD2	.	CASSLAGAQETQYF	TGTGCCAGCAGTTTGGCGGGAGCTCAAGAGACCCAGTACTTC
TRBJ1-1	TRBV4-1	TRBD1	.	CASSQVLGQLNTEAFF	TGCGCCAGCAGCCAAGTCCTGGGACAGTTGAACACTGAAGCTTTCTTT
TRBJ2-3	TRBV10-1	.	few	CASSDWGTDTQYF	TGCGCCAGCAGTGATTGGGGCACAGATACGCAGTATTTT
TRBJ2-7	TRBV3-1/TRBV3-2	.	once	CASSQDWHSYEQYF	TGTGCCAGCAGCCAAGATTGGCACTCCTACGAGCAGTACTTC
TRBJ2-3	TRBV20-1	.	.	CSARVGREQYF	TGCAGTGCTAGAGTAGGACGGGAGCAGTATTTT
TRBJ2-5	TRBV2	.	.	CASGGQGRVQETQYF	TGTGCCAGCGGGGGTCAGGGCCGGGTGCAAGAGACCCAGTACTTC
TRBJ1-6	TRBV5-1	TRBD1	.	CASSPEGQGRDNSPLHF	TGCGCCAGCAGCCCGGAAGGACAGGGACGGGATAATTCACCCCTCCACTTT
TRBJ2-7	TRBV19	.	.	CASSMGHGAGEQYF	TGTGCCAGTAGTATGGGACATGGGGCGGGCGAGCAGTACTTC
TRBJ1-6	TRBV11-2	.	.	CASSLIVGSPRTDSPLHF	TGTGCCAGCAGCTTAATTGTCGGTAGTCCCCGGACGGATTCACCCCTCCACTTT
TRBJ1-1	TRBV29-1	.	.	CSVAPRQAYTEAFF	TGCAGCGTTGCGCCTCGGCAGGCGTACACTGAAGCTTTCTTT
TRBJ1-1	TRBV5-1	.	.	CASSLVIGEATEAFF	TGCGCCAGCAGCTTGGTAATAGGGGAGGCCACTGAAGCTTTCTTT
TRBJ1-2	TRBV5-1	TRBD1	.	CASSSGQGDYGYTF	TGCGCCAGCAGCAGTGGACAGGGAGACTATGGCTACACCTTC
TRBJ1-3	TRBV19	.	.	CASSIQASGNTIYF	TGTGCCAGTAGTATTCAGGCGTCTGGAAACACCATATATTTT
TRBJ2-7	TRBV7-8	.	once	CASSLYRTYEQYF	TGTGCCAGCAGCCTGTACAGAACCTACGAGCAGTACTTC
TRBJ1-1	TRBV10-1	.	.	CASSDAGDTEAFF	TGCGCCAGCAGTGATGCAGGGGACACCGAAGCTTTCTTT
TRBJ2-2	TRBV19	TRBD1	.	CASSFRGTGAGTGELFF	TGTGCCAGTAGTTTTAGGGGGACAGGGGCAGGGACCGGGGAGCTGTTTTTT
TRBJ1-6	TRBV7-8	.	.	CASSGQTTNSPLHF	TGTGCCAGCAGCGGTCAAACTACGAATTCACCCCTCCACTTT
TRBJ1-1	TRBV5-1	.	.	CASSGGENTEAFF	TGCGCCAGCAGCGGGGGCGAGAACACTGAAGCTTTCTTT
TRBJ1-1	TRBV11-3	TRBD1	medium-sized	CASSPRTGTAFF	TGTGCCAGCAGCCCGCGGACAGGGACCGCTTTCTTT
TRBJ1-4	TRBV6-5	.	.	CASSYSFSSGFEKLFF	TGTGCCAGCAGTTACTCTTTTTCGTCAGGGTTCGAAAAACTGTTTTTT
TRBJ1-4	TRBV5-1	.	.	CASSLARRGPATNEKLFF	TGCGCCAGCAGCTTGGCCCGGCGGGGGCCGGCAACTAATGAAAAACTGTTTTTT
TRBJ2-2	TRBV7-6	TRBD1	.	CASSRQGLNTGELFF	TGTGCCAGCAGTCGACAGGGATTAAACACCGGGGAGCTGTTTTTT
TRBJ1-1	TRBV6-5	.	.	CASSYSLTGNTEAFF	TGTGCCAGCAGTTACTCCTTGACAGGAAATACTGAAGCTTTCTTT
TRBJ1-5	TRBV19	.	.	CASSIGWGPQPQHF	TGTGCCAGTAGTATAGGGTGGGGGCCTCAGCCCCAGCATTTT
TRBJ2-3	TRBV12-3/TRBV12-4	.	.	CASSLLDTQYF	TGTGCCAGCAGTTTATTAGATACGCAGTATTTT
TRBJ2-7	TRBV4-1	TRBD1	few	CASSQGDRSGDEQYF	TGCGCCAGCAGCCAAGGGGACAGGTCCGGGGACGAGCAGTACTTC
TRBJ2-1	TRBV18	.	.	CASSLGPGTHFNEQFF	TGTGCCAGCTCATTAGGACCCGGGACGCATTTTAATGAGCAGTTCTTC
TRBJ1-2	TRBV6-6	.	once	CASSPNWSGRDNYGYTF	TGTGCCAGCAGTCCGAATTGGTCCGGGAGAGATAACTATGGCTACACCTTC
TRBJ1-2	TRBV19	.	.	CASSILEGGYGYTF	TGTGCCAGTAGTATCCTCGAGGGGGGCTATGGCTACACCTTC
TRBJ1-1	TRBV24-1	TRBD1	.	CATSDSRQGSGAFF	TGTGCCACCAGTGATTCCCGACAGGGCTCAGGTGCTTTCTTT
TRBJ1-2	TRBV5-1	.	.	CASSSYEPSPRTF	TGCGCCAGCAGCTCGTACGAGCCGTCCCCGCGCACCTTC
TRBJ1-5	TRBV6-1	.	.	CASSDGSNQPQHF	TGTGCCAGCAGTGACGGTAGCAATCAGCCCCAGCATTTT
TRBJ1-2	TRBV4-1	TRBD1	.	CASSQLAGGYGYTF	TGCGCCAGCAGCCAGTTAGCAGGGGGCTATGGCTACACCTTC
TRBJ1-2	TRBV7-2	.	.	CASSLESGSGAYGYTF	TGTGCCAGCAGCTTAGAATCCGGGTCCGGGGCCTATGGCTACACCTTC
TRBJ2-1	TRBV10-1	TRBD1	.	CASSDPTGGLNEQFF	TGCGCCAGCAGTGACCCGACAGGGGGCTTGAATGAGCAGTTCTTC
TRBJ2-7	TRBV6-5	TRBD2	.	CASSLSWRGDYEQYF	TGTGCCAGCAGTTTGTCTTGGCGGGGGGACTACGAGCAGTACTTC
TRBJ1-5	TRBV5-8	.	.	CASSLRTGPGQPQHF	TGTGCCAGCAGCCTCAGAACAGGCCCCGGTCAGCCCCAGCATTTT
TRBJ1-5	TRBV28	.	.	CATLEDGAGRSNQPQHF	TGTGCCACCTTAGAGGACGGCGCTGGTAGAAGCAATCAGCCCCAGCATTTT
TRBJ1-1	TRBV9	.	.	CASTPTGLPGAEAFF	TGTGCCAGCACCCCAACGGGGCTCCCTGGGGCTGAAGCTTTCTTT
TRBJ2-1	TRBV18	TRBD2	.	CASSSGRAMYNEQFF	TGTGCCAGCTCGAGCGGGAGGGCCATGTACAATGAGCAGTTCTTC
TRBJ2-2	TRBV12-5	TRBD2	.	CAGAGEDTGELFF	TGTGCTGGAGCGGGAGAGGATACCGGGGAGCTGTTTTTT
TRBJ1-2	TRBV11-3	.	.	CASSLEAGSYGYTF	TGTGCCAGCAGCTTAGAAGCCGGATCCTATGGCTACACCTTC
TRBJ1-4	TRBV6-5	.	.	CASSYDSGTSNEKLFF	TGTGCCAGCAGTTATGATAGCGGAACTTCTAATGAAAAACTGTTTTTT
TRBJ2-6	TRBV6-5	.	.	CASSKQGSGANVLTF	TGTGCCAGCAGTAAACAGGGCTCTGGGGCCAACGTCCTGACTTTC
TRBJ1-3	TRBV7-9	.	.	CASSLANRDKHF	TGTGCCAGCAGCTTAGCGAACCGGGACAAACATTTT
TRBJ1-1	TRBV18	.	.	CASSPAMNTEAFF	TGTGCCAGCTCACCAGCGATGAACACTGAAGCTTTCTTT
TRBJ1-2	TRBV10-3	.	.	CAISGGRGLFNYGYTF	TGTGCCATCAGTGGAGGGAGGGGACTATTTAACTATGGCTACACCTTC
TRBJ1-3	TRBV3-1/TRBV3-2	.	.	CASSRSSDTIYF	TGTGCCAGCAGCCGGTCAAGCGACACCATATATTTT
TRBJ1-5	TRBV5-1	.	.	CASSVDRTQPQHF	TGCGCCAGCAGCGTGGACCGTACTCAGCCCCAGCATTTT
TRBJ1-2	TRBV5-1	TRBD1	.	CASSRGLPPGYTF	TGCGCCAGCAGCAGGGGGCTCCCCCCAGGCTACACCTTC
TRBJ2-5	TRBV11-1	.	.	CANQETQYF	TGTGCCAACCAAGAGACCCAGTACTTC
TRBJ2-1	TRBV27	.	.	CASSYIRGEQFF	TGTGCCAGCAGTTATATAAGGGGGGAGCAGTTCTTC
TRBJ1-5	TRBV10-1	.	.	CASSYSNQPQHF	TGCGCCAGCAGTTACAGCAATCAGCCCCAGCATTTT
TRBJ1-2	TRBV19	.	.	CASSIWNRPYGYTF	TGTGCCAGTAGTATTTGGAACAGGCCTTATGGCTACACCTTC
TRBJ1-5	TRBV10-3	.	.	CAISERGSNQPQHF	TGTGCCATCAGTGAGAGGGGTAGCAATCAGCCCCAGCATTTT
TRBJ2-1	TRBV6-1	.	.	CASSELAHEQFF	TGTGCCAGCAGTGAGCTAGCCCATGAGCAGTTCTTC
TRBJ2-1	TRBV5-1	TRBD2	.	CARISGRVEGPYNEQFF	TGCGCCAGAATTAGCGGGAGGGTCGAGGGTCCCTACAATGAGCAGTTCTTC
TRBJ2-5	TRBV5-6	.	.	CASSLTLETQYF	TGTGCCAGCAGCCTTACCTTAGAGACCCAGTACTTC